The source of this T cell receptor (beta chain) is a study of T-cell memory formation after mild COVID-19. About the study: Most TCR clusters belonged to a single donor.

This clonotype was seen a handful of times. Its antigen is unidentified. This CDR3 contains 14 residues. From germline, CDR1 is LNHDA and CDR2 SQIVND (reference sequence). The V and J ends lost 7 bases and 0 bases respectively, with 12 bases between them. Study-level findings and limits: Memory sampled before infection contained some responding clones, suggesting cross-reactive memory joined. Clones that got smaller from day 15 to 85 had even CD4/CD8, while clones growing later tipped toward CD4+.

TCRdb processed the 5' RACE reads anew with MiXCR; each CDR3 protein has one entry. The sample has approximately 350,000 distinct CDR3 sequences, around 27% seen once. The rearrangement joins TRBV19 to TRBJ1-1; D unresolved. This TCR was recovered from an adult woman who had mild COVID-19 (a few samples of this study predate the infection). Cell type and time point are not known. The sample consisted of PBMCs or a T cell subset sorted from them (not recorded which). CDR3 sequence: CASTDVDMNTEAFF. The CDR3 coding sequence is TGTGCCAGTACCGACGTAGATATGAACACTGAAGCTTTCTTT.